A selection of T cell receptor beta chains follows, all from one sample in a study of early T cells in non-severe SARS-CoV-2 infection. TCRdb itself ran the 5' RACE reads through MiXCR, one entry per CDR3 protein. The sample records 75,000 to 80,000 distinct CDR3 sequences, 16% being singletons. What was sequenced was whole blood. These receptors came from an adult who was a healthcare worker with PCR-confirmed SARS-CoV-2 infection or an uninfected control (not recorded which). CDR3s include the opening cysteine and the closing phenylalanine or tryptophan. A D gene is named only where the DNA matches it firmly. Rows give clone size only sometimes, using once, few, many, or a class for an expanded clone.

TRBD1	TRBJ1-3	TRBV12-3/TRBV12-4	-	CASSRRGRVRNTIYF	TGTGCCAGCAGTCGCAGGGGGCGCGTTCGAAACACCATATATTTT
-	TRBJ1-6	TRBV12-3/TRBV12-4	many	CASREGRGVSPLHF	TGTGCCAGCCGTGAAGGCAGGGGAGTTTCACCCCTCCACTTT
-	TRBJ1-2	TRBV5-5	many	CASSLGSYGYTF	TGTGCCAGCAGCTTGGGCAGCTATGGCTACACCTTC
-	TRBJ2-5	TRBV24-1	-	CATSDAGGQETQYF	TGTGCCACCAGTGATGCCGGAGGACAAGAGACCCAGTACTTC
-	TRBJ2-7	TRBV30	-	CAWNRVNEQYF	TGTGCCTGGAACCGAGTAAACGAGCAGTACTTC
-	TRBJ2-5	TRBV10-3	-	CAIRTPQETQYF	TGTGCCATCCGAACCCCGCAAGAGACCCAGTACTTC
TRBD1	TRBJ1-2	TRBV28	-	CASSRDRGNYGYTF	TGTGCCAGCAGCCGGGACAGGGGGAACTATGGCTACACCTTC
TRBD1	TRBJ2-3	TRBV11-3	many	CASSEQGAKGDTQYF	TGTGCCAGCAGCGAACAGGGGGCGAAGGGGGATACGCAGTATTTT
TRBD1	TRBJ2-2	TRBV9	few	CASSVAGTGTGELFF	TGTGCCAGCAGCGTAGCCGGGACAGGGACCGGGGAGCTGTTTTTT
-	TRBJ2-3	TRBV5-4	-	CASSLGGGWRRDTQYF	TGTGCCAGCAGCTTGGGTGGGGGCTGGCGGAGGGATACGCAGTATTTT
-	TRBJ1-1	TRBV4-1	few	CASSQDKAGNTEAFF	TGCGCCAGCAGCCAAGATAAAGCAGGGAACACTGAAGCTTTCTTT
-	TRBJ2-3	TRBV18	-	CASSPDSFTDTQYF	TGTGCCAGCTCACCGGACAGTTTCACAGATACGCAGTATTTT
TRBD2	TRBJ2-3	TRBV7-8	-	CASSLARLAGCDTQYF	TGTGCCAGCAGCTTAGCGCGGCTAGCGGGATGCGATACGCAGTATTTT
TRBD1	TRBJ1-6	TRBV28	few	CASSVTGGWSPLHF	TGTGCCAGCAGTGTAACAGGGGGCTGGTCACCCCTCCACTTT
-	TRBJ1-2	TRBV25-1	few	CASSPGGGLGGYTF	TGTGCCAGCAGCCCGGGAGGAGGGTTAGGCGGCTACACCTTC
-	TRBJ2-7	TRBV5-5	few	CASSLLAAEQYF	TGTGCCAGCAGCTTGCTCGCGGCCGAGCAGTACTTC
-	TRBJ2-3	TRBV27	few	CASSLYGTDTQYF	TGTGCCAGCAGTTTATACGGCACAGATACGCAGTATTTT
-	TRBJ2-1	TRBV5-8	many	CASSLVQGNEQFF	TGTGCCAGCAGCTTGGTCCAGGGGAATGAGCAGTTCTTC
TRBD2	TRBJ2-1	TRBV29-1	few	CSVPAPSGLHEQFF	TGCAGCGTTCCTGCCCCTAGCGGGCTTCATGAGCAGTTCTTC
-	TRBJ2-5	TRBV19	-	CASSMGRPETQYF	TGTGCCAGTAGTATGGGTCGACCGGAGACCCAGTACTTC
-	TRBJ1-1	TRBV29-1	few	CSVGGWAVEAFF	TGCAGCGTTGGTGGTTGGGCGGTTGAAGCTTTCTTT
-	TRBJ1-5	TRBV6-1	-	CASVRGQPQHF	TGTGCCAGCGTACGGGGTCAGCCCCAGCATTTT
TRBD1	TRBJ2-7	TRBV27	few	CASSPDRGNRVQYF	TGTGCCAGCAGTCCCGACAGGGGGAACAGGGTGCAGTACTTC
TRBD2	TRBJ2-7	TRBV20-1	-	CSARKPLAGGYEQYF	TGCAGTGCTAGAAAGCCTCTAGCGGGAGGCTACGAGCAGTACTTC
-	TRBJ2-1	TRBV28	-	CASSFSGSRDEQFF	TGTGCCAGCAGTTTCTCCGGATCTAGGGATGAGCAGTTCTTC
-	TRBJ2-7	TRBV27	-	CASKASWTVTYEQHF	TGTGCCAGCAAGGCTTCTTGGACAGTCACCTACGAGCAGCACTTC
TRBD1	TRBJ1-4	TRBV20-1	-	CSARAGTGIATNEKLFF	TGCAGTGCTAGAGCCGGGACAGGGATTGCAACTAATGAAAAACTGTTTTTT
TRBD2	TRBJ2-1	TRBV5-4	many	CASSLGAGVVGEQFF	TGTGCCAGCAGCTTGGGAGCGGGAGTGGTAGGGGAGCAGTTCTTC
TRBD2	TRBJ2-5	TRBV5-1	many	CASSLAGGSQETQYF	TGCGCCAGCAGCTTGGCCGGGGGGAGCCAAGAGACCCAGTACTTC
TRBD2	TRBJ2-5	TRBV6-1	-	CASSKGTSGETQYF	TGTGCCAGCAGTAAGGGGACTAGCGGGGAGACCCAGTACTTC
-	TRBJ1-1	TRBV12-3/TRBV12-4	-	CASRNAGYGEAFF	TGTGCCAGCAGGAACGCGGGGTATGGCGAAGCTTTCTTT
-	TRBJ1-5	TRBV2	many	CASSGLGRGNQPQHF	TGTGCCAGCAGTGGGCTAGGGAGGGGCAATCAGCCCCAGCATTTT
TRBD2	TRBJ2-1	TRBV11-1	-	CASSEALAGGHYNEQFF	TGTGCCAGCAGCGAGGCACTAGCGGGAGGTCACTACAATGAGCAGTTCTTC
TRBD1	TRBJ2-2	TRBV11-2	-	CASSLQGAGELFF	TGTGCCAGCAGCTTACAGGGGGCCGGGGAGCTGTTTTTT
-	TRBJ1-1	TRBV7-9	few	CASSLGVMNTEAFF	TGTGCCAGCAGCTTAGGCGTCATGAACACTGAAGCTTTCTTT
TRBD1	TRBJ2-7	TRBV27	few	CASKRTGGDGGPGNEQYF	TGTGCCAGCAAACGGACAGGGGGCGACGGAGGCCCCGGGAACGAGCAGTACTTC
-	TRBJ2-6	TRBV12-3/TRBV12-4	few	CASSLSGANVLTF	TGTGCCAGCAGTTTGTCTGGGGCCAACGTCCTGACTTTC
-	TRBJ2-7	TRBV29-1	-	CSARVGEPYEQYF	TGCAGCGCTCGGGTCGGCGAGCCCTACGAGCAGTACTTC
TRBD2	TRBJ2-3	TRBV29-1	-	CSVAWTSGRTDTQYF	TGCAGCGTCGCCTGGACTAGCGGGAGAACAGATACGCAGTATTTT
TRBD2	TRBJ2-3	TRBV7-7	few	CASSLLAGGLGDTQYF	TGTGCTAGCAGCTTACTAGCGGGAGGCCTCGGGGATACGCAGTATTTT
TRBD2	TRBJ2-7	TRBV28	few	CASSPTAPGGLIYEQYF	TGTGCCAGCAGCCCAACTGCCCCGGGGGGGCTTATCTACGAGCAGTACTTC
-	TRBJ2-2	TRBV27	-	CASRPGIGTGELFF	TGTGCCAGCAGACCGGGGATCGGCACCGGGGAGCTGTTTTTT
-	TRBJ2-5	TRBV9	-	CASGGLEQETQYF	TGTGCCAGCGGAGGACTTGAACAAGAGACCCAGTACTTC
TRBD1	TRBJ1-1	TRBV4-1	few	CASSHRPGQTFETEAFF	TGCGCCAGCAGCCACCGCCCGGGACAGACCTTTGAAACTGAAGCTTTCTTT
-	TRBJ2-5	TRBV7-6	few	CASSRDFGQETQYF	TGTGCCAGCAGCAGGGATTTCGGCCAAGAGACCCAGTACTTC
-	TRBJ1-2	TRBV12-3/TRBV12-4	-	CASSRTSGQVGYTF	TGTGCCAGCAGCCGCACATCAGGGCAGGTTGGCTACACCTTC
-	TRBJ1-5	TRBV20-1	few	CSAPRPGQSNQPQHF	TGCAGTGCTCCCCGCCCGGGTCAGAGCAATCAGCCCCAGCATTTT
TRBD2	TRBJ2-1	TRBV2	-	CASNPSGRRNEQFF	TGTGCCAGCAACCCTAGCGGGAGACGCAATGAGCAGTTCTTC
-	TRBJ2-7	TRBV18	few	CASSPITLREQYF	TGTGCCAGCTCACCAATCACCCTTAGGGAGCAGTACTTC
-	TRBJ1-2	TRBV5-4	few	CASSDKRTMGYGYTF	TGTGCCAGCAGCGACAAACGCACGATGGGCTATGGCTACACCTTC
-	TRBJ2-7	TRBV11-1	-	CVSSLVGSAREQYF	TGTGTCAGCAGCTTAGTAGGCTCGGCGCGGGAGCAGTACTTC
-	TRBJ2-7	TRBV6-5	once	CASSRRQFYEQYF	TGTGCCAGCAGCCGCAGACAGTTCTACGAGCAGTACTTC
-	TRBJ1-4	TRBV7-9	-	CASSLSSNGINEKLFF	TGTGCCAGCAGCTTAAGTAGCAACGGAATTAATGAAAAACTGTTTTTT